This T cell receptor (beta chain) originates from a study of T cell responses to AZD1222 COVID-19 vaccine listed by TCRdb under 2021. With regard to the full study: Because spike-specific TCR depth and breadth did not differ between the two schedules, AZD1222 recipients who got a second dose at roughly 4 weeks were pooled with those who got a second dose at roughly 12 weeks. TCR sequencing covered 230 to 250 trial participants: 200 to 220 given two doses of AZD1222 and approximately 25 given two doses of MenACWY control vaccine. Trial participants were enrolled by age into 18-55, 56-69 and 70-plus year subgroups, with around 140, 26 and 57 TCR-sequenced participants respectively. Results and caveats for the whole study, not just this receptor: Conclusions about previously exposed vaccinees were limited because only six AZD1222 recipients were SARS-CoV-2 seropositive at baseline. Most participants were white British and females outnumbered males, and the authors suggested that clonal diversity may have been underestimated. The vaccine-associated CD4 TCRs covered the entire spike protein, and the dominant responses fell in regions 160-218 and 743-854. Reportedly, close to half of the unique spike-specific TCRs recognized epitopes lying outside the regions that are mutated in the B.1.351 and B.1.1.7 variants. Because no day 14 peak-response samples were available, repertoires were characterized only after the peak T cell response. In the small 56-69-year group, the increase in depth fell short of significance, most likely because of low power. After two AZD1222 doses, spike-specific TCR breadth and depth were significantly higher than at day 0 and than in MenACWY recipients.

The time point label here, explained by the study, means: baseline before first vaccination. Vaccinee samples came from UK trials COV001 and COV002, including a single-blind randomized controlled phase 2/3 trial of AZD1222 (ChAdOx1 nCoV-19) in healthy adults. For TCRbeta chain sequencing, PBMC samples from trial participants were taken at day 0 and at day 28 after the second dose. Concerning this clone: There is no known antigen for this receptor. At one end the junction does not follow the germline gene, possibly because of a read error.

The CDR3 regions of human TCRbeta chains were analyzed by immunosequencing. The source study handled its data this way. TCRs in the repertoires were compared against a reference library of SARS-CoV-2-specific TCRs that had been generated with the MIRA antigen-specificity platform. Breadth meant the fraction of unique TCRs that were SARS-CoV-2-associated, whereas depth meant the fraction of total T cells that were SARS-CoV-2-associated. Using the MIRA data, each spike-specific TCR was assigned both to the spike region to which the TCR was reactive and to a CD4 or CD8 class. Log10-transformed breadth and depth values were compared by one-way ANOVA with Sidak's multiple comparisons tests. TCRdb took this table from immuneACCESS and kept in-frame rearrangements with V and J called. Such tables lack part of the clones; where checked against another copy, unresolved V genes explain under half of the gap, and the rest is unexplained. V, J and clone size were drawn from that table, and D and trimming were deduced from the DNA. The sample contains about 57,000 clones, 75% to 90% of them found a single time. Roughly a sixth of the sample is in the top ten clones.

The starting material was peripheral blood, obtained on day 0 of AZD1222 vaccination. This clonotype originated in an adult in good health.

In nucleotides, the sequence is TGTGCCAGTAGTATACTACAGGGGAAGAACGCTGAAGCTTTCTTT. It translates to CASSILQGKNAEAFF. The chain couples TRBV19 to TRBJ1-1, with TRBD1 identical over 7 junction bases. Looking up the germline V gene (reference sequence) yields CDR1 LNHDA and CDR2 SQIVND. The CDR3 contains 15 residues, cysteine and phenylalanine counted. Of the read, only the CDR3 DNA is kept; its 45 bases are in frame from base 1. This CDR3, with the reference TRBV19 and TRBJ1-1 proteins standing in past its ends, gives the full variable domain DGGITQSPKYLFRKEGQNVTLSCEQNLNHDAMYWYRQDPGQGLRLIYYSQIVNDFQKGDIAEGYSVSREKKESFPLTVTSAQKNPTAFYLCASSILQGKNAEAFFGQGTRLTVV.